This T cell receptor beta chain was sequenced during a study of blood T cell repertoires in COVID-19 (dated by TCRdb to the early 2020s). Regarding the research as a whole: Samples from collaborators originated in the United States, Italy and Spain and spanned both the acute and convalescent phases of COVID-19. Where available, HLA class I and class II types were taken from metadata supplied by the sample provider and were not determined by assay-based typing. A freely available public database, intended as a resource for researchers studying the immune response to SARS-CoV-2, is where the repertoires were released. The prospective study material was composed of cDNA or gDNA derived from T cells, B-cell-depleted T cells, or PBMCs. Samples were obtained from the ongoing ImmuneRACE study (first 160 participants) and from some 1,300 subjects provided by 6 global collaborators. Deeply sampled blood TCRbeta repertoires from subjects exposed to, actively infected with, or recovered from COVID-19 were included in the dataset. A de-identified subject ID, COVID-19 status, age in years and sex were almost always included in the sample metadata. Overall study outcomes, separate from this receptor: The amount of clinical and demographic metadata varied by source and participant and was provided uncurated.

The immunoSEQ Assay, a bias-controlled multiplex PCR, was used to amplify TCRbeta CDR3 regions from genomic DNA. The source study handled its data this way. Nucleated cell counts per sample were estimated from amplification of reference gene primers within the assay. Sequence reads were collapsed and filtered to measure the absolute abundance of every unique TCRbeta CDR3 rearrangement. Productive Simpson clonality was computed per sample as the square root of Simpson's diversity index over productive rearrangements. TCRdb's version of the immuneACCESS table is confined to in-frame rearrangements and falls short of the full clone set. An unresolved V gene accounts for under half of the shortfall where checked; the remainder is of unknown origin. Clone size and the V and J calls come from that table; the DNA yielded D and trimming. The sample table contains about 25,000 clones; only one count was recorded for around 81% of them. The ten largest clones add up to approximately 7% of the sample.

The trim is 2 bases for V and 7 bases for J, with a gap of 10 bases between the germline ends. Spanning cysteine to phenylalanine, the CDR3 consists of 13 amino acids. The CDR3 DNA has 39 bases and is translated from base 1. Reading the germline V gene (reference sequence) gives CDR1 SGHKS and CDR2 YYEKEE. The collaborating institutions used their own protocols to collect whole blood in K2EDTA tubes. Collaborator samples were shipped for TCRbeta analysis as frozen whole blood, isolated PBMCs, or DNA extracted from either sample type. Concerning this clone: Which antigen it targets is not known. No base quality values were provided; no much bigger clone lies one nucleotide off.

This receptor was identified in a man in his 70s with acute or convalescent COVID-19. The chain employs TRBV5-5 and TRBJ2-1, with the D gene not confidently named. Sample: peripheral blood. CDR3 loop: CASSFSRVNEQFF. DNA sequence: TGTGCCAGCAGCTTTTCCCGAGTGAATGAGCAGTTCTTC. Reference TRBV5-5 and TRBJ2-1 proteins supply the regions before and after the CDR3; the full variable domain is: DAGVTQSPTHLIKTRGQQVTLRCSPISGHKSVSWYQQVLGQGPQFIFQYYEKEERGRGNFPDRFSARQFPNYSSELNVNALLLGDSALYLCASSFSRVNEQFFGPGTRLTVL.